These 14 T cell receptor beta chains were sequenced from one sample in a study of T-cell memory formation after mild COVID-19. Each CDR3 protein gets one entry after TCRdb re-called the 5' RACE reads with MiXCR. The sample lists roughly 310,000 distinct CDR3 sequences; roughly 15% were seen once. Specimen: PBMCs or a T cell subset sorted from them (not recorded which). These receptor sequences come from a man between 18 and 29 years old who had mild COVID-19 (a few samples of this study predate the infection). Cell type and time point are not known.

The chain has TRBV7-9 and TRBJ1-1; D might be TRBD1 (5 bases). CDR3 size: 15 residues. The ends were cut back, 5 bases at V and 0 bases at J, with 13 bases in the middle. Germline assignment: CDR1 SEHNR and CDR2 FQNEAQ (reference sequence). CDR3 nucleotides: TGTGCCAGCAGCGCGCACAGGAGCCTGAACACTGAAGCTTTCTTT. Protein: CASSAHRSLNTEAFF.

The V and J genes are TRBV24-1 and TRBJ2-1; D is unresolved. Germline-derived CDR1 and CDR2 are KGHDR and SFDVKD. Trimming took 2 bases from V and 0 from J, leaving 10 bases between them. The CDR3 is 16 residues long. The CDR3 reads CATSDSDWASYNEQFF. The CDR3 nucleotides are TGTGCCACCAGTGATTCAGACTGGGCCTCCTACAATGAGCAGTTCTTC.

The V call is TRBV7-9, the J call TRBJ2-7, with a weak D call TRBD1 (6 bases). V dropped 11 bases and J dropped 3 bases, with 14 bases sitting between them. The germline CDR1 and CDR2 sequences are SEHNR and FQNEAQ (reference sequence). The CDR3 is 12 residues long. The CDR3 sequence: CAVRRGNYEQYV. CDR3 coding DNA: TGTGCCGTCCGCAGGGGCAACTACGAGCAGTACGTC.

This clonotype was seen many times. The J gene is TRBJ2-5, the V gene TRBV10-2; D call uncertain. Germline loops: CDR1 WSHSY, CDR2 SAAADI. This CDR3 has 13 amino acids. With 8 bases removed from V and 5 bases from J, the gap between germline ends came to 15 bases. CDR3 protein: CASSVSGRETQYF. CDR3 sequence (DNA): TGCGCCAGCTCGGTTTCAGGCCGGGAGACCCAGTACTTC.

The chain carries TRBV24-1 and TRBJ2-7; D may be TRBD1 (5 bases). V lost 3 bases and J 1 base, leaving 15 bases between the germline ends. The CDR3 spans 16 residues. Germline CDR1 reads KGHDR; CDR2 reads SFDVKD. The DNA for the CDR3 is TGTGCCACCAGTGATCCCATACAGGCTCCTTCCTACGAGCAGTACTTC. This encodes CATSDPIQAPSYEQYF.

The rearrangement links TRBV7-2 to TRBJ2-4; D may be TRBD1 or TRBD2 (5 bases each). Germline assignment: CDR1 SGHTA and CDR2 FQGNSA. Trimming left V 5 bases short and J 4 bases short, with 12 bases between. The CDR3 has 14 amino acids. The CDR3 protein is CASSPPGLKNIQYF. The CDR3 DNA sequence: TGTGCCAGCAGCCCACCGGGGCTAAAAAACATTCAGTACTTC.

The chain joins TRBV5-1 to TRBJ2-7; D may be TRBD1 (7 bases). The germline gives CDR1 SGHRS, CDR2 YFSETQ. The CDR3 contains 14 residues. V dropped 4 bases and J dropped 2 bases, with 13 bases sitting between them. CDR3: CASSPGDSPYEQYF. CDR3 DNA sequence: TGCGCCAGCAGCCCGGGGGACAGCCCCTACGAGCAGTACTTC.

This clonotype showed up just a few times. J is TRBJ2-3 and V is TRBV7-2; 7 bases match TRBD2. Germline V gene lookup returns CDR1 SGHTA and CDR2 FQGNSA. The CDR3 covers 18 residues. Unmatched junction bases numbered 13, after V lost 4 bases and J lost 0 bases. The CDR3 sequence is CASSSEWGGSTSTDTQYF. The CDR3 nucleotides are TGTGCCAGCAGCTCCGAATGGGGCGGGAGTACTAGCACAGATACGCAGTATTTT. The full variable domain, completed using reference TRBV7-2 and TRBJ2-3, is GAGVSQSPSNKVTEKGKDVELRCDPISGHTALYWYRQSLGQGLEFLIYFQGNSAPDKSGLPSDRFSAERTGGSVSTLTIQRTQQEDSAVYLCASSSEWGGSTSTDTQYFGPGTRLTVL.

This clonotype was observed a handful of times. The CDR3 nucleotides read TGTGCCAGCAGTTTTGCAGGGGCCCCCTGGCCCCAGCATTTT. Its translation: CASSFAGAPWPQHF. The chain couples TRBV27 to TRBJ1-5; a possible D gene is TRBD1 (6 bases). The CDR3 runs 14 residues. Germline V CDR1 and CDR2: MNHEY, SMNVEV (reference sequence). Trimming cost V 3 bases and J 9 bases, with 15 bases left between them.

The chain is built from TRBV20-1 and TRBJ2-2; D unresolved. Trimming shortened V by 7 bases and J by 0 bases, and 9 bases separated the two germline ends. From germline, CDR1 is DFQATT and CDR2 SNEGSKA (reference sequence). The CDR3 has 13 residues. This chain's CDR3 is CSVAVANTGELFF. The CDR3 nucleotides are TGCAGTGTAGCCGTCGCGAACACCGGGGAGCTGTTTTTT.

This clonotype has just a few counts. The chain combines TRBV7-8 with TRBJ1-1, with D maybe TRBD1 (5 bases). Germline V CDR1 and CDR2: SGHVS, FQNEAQ. The CDR3 extends over 14 amino acids. V lost 7 bases, J lost 5 bases, and 17 bases lay in between. CDR3 in amino acids: CASTLRGVGTEAFF. CDR3 nucleotide sequence: TGTGCCAGCACCCTCAGAGGGGTTGGGACTGAAGCTTTCTTT.

This clonotype appeared a few times. The chain joins TRBV7-2 to TRBJ2-3, with 11 bases aligning to TRBD1. Losses at the gene ends were 3 bases for V and 5 bases for J; bases not matched to a gene: 7. The CDR3 loop spans 16 amino acids. Germline CDR1 SGHTA, CDR2 FQGNSA. CDR3 sequence: CASSFRDRGFGDTQYF. Here the CDR3 DNA reads TGTGCCAGCAGCTTCCGGGACAGGGGGTTTGGAGATACGCAGTATTTT.

The chain recombines TRBV6-2 or TRBV6-3 with TRBJ2-1; D remains ambiguous. Between the trimmed V and J ends, which lost 5 bases and 0 bases, there was a span of 11 bases. Germline assignment: CDR1 MNHEY and CDR2 SVGEGT. This CDR3 is built from 15 residues. Written as DNA, the CDR3 is TGTGCCAGCAGTCTCTTCACGAGCTCCTACAATGAGCAGTTCTTC. It specifies CASSLFTSSYNEQFF.

The chain uses TRBV4-3 and TRBJ2-7; TRBD1 agrees at 9 bases. This CDR3 spans 16 amino acids. With 2 bases clipped from V and 5 bases from J, the junction kept 10 bases outside the gene matches. The V gene's germline CDR1 is LGHNA and CDR2 YSLEER. CDR3 region: CASSQTRDRESHEQYF. In DNA form, the CDR3 reads TGCGCCAGCAGCCAAACCCGGGACAGGGAATCCCACGAGCAGTACTTC.